The 17 T cell receptor beta chains below were found in one sample sequenced in a study of blood T cells in healthy people across ages. A J-beta primer mix and a sample-barcoded 5' primer were used in a second PCR of about 7 to 12 cycles. TCRdb fed the 5' RACE reads into MiXCR, producing one record per CDR3 protein. The table shows 1.5 million to 2 million distinct CDR3 sequences, with around 48% occurring only once. Sample: blood. The receptors come from a woman between 35 and 50 years old in good health.

Here the CDR3 reads CASRPSGVGTDTQYF. The CDR3 nucleotides read TGTGCCAGCAGGCCCTCGGGAGTCGGTACAGATACGCAGTATTTT. This chain connects TRBV28 to TRBJ2-3, with D perhaps matching TRBD2 (6 bases). This CDR3 is 15 amino acids long. Per germline, CDR1 MDHEN and CDR2 SYDVKM. V gave up 6 bases and J gave up 3 bases, with 16 bases separating them.

Only a few counts were recorded for this clonotype. The chain has TRBV28 and TRBJ2-5, with TRBD1 matching over 10 bases. The V segment lost 2 bases and the J segment 5 bases; nucleotides outside the gene matches: 20. This CDR3 has 20 residues. CDR1 and CDR2 from the germline V gene are MDHEN and SYDVKM. CDR3 residues: CASSLDKDRGLFFGGETQYF. The CDR3 coding sequence is TGTGCCAGCAGTTTAGATAAAGACAGGGGGCTTTTCTTCGGTGGGGAGACCCAGTACTTC.

With respect to this clonotype: Mismatch with germline at one junction end may stem from a read error. This sequence joins TRBV20-1 and TRBJ1-6; D may be TRBD1 (6 bases). Germline V CDR1 and CDR2: DFQATT, SNEGSKA (reference sequence). This CDR3 comprises 15 residues. CDR3 nucleotide sequence: TGCAGTGCTAGTTTGGGGGGCTCCTATATTTCACCCCTCCACTTT. Residues: CSASLGGSYISPLHF.

This clonotype has only a few counts. The genes are TRBV9 and TRBJ2-5; 11 bases match TRBD1. The J call is in doubt because the DNA end fits TRBJ2-7 better. This CDR3 contains 15 residues. Germline V lookup: CDR1 SGDLS, CDR2 YYNGEE. The CDR3 region is CASSPFGQGANEQYF. CDR3 nucleotides: TGTGCCAGCAGCCCTTTCGGACAGGGGGCAAACGAGCAGTACTTC.

The chain recombines TRBV20-1 with TRBJ1-5; the D gene is possibly TRBD1 (5 bases). V shed 0 bases and J shed 11 bases, with 11 bases lying between them. The CDR3 contains 12 residues. Germline V gene sequence: CDR1 DFQATT, CDR2 SNEGSKA (reference sequence). CDR3 sequence (DNA): TGCAGTGCTAGAGATCAGACGACAGCCCAGCATTTT. This sequence encodes CSARDQTTAQHF.

This clonotype showed up just a few times. The chain links TRBV28 to TRBJ2-6; D is uncertain. This CDR3 spans 14 amino acids. The V end was cut by 7 bases, the J end by 3 bases, with 10 bases between. Germline-derived CDR1 and CDR2 are MDHEN and SYDVKM. CDR3 nucleotides: TGTGCCAGCATTCGTGGAAATGGGGCCAACGTCCTGACTTTC. Translating gives CASIRGNGANVLTF.

This sequence joins TRBV20-1 and TRBJ2-7; TRBD1 matches at 7 bases. The germline CDR1 and CDR2 sequences are DFQATT and SNEGSKA (reference sequence). V lost 1 base and J lost 4; bases outside the gene matches: 10. The CDR3 is 15 amino acids. The CDR3 DNA follows: TGCAGTGCTAGAGGATTTGACAGGGTGGTTTACGAGCAGTACTTC. Translated, it gives CSARGFDRVVYEQYF.

The chain recombines TRBV29-1 with TRBJ2-5; D is perhaps TRBD2 (6 bases). V dropped 6 bases and J dropped 11 bases, with 25 bases sitting between them. Germline CDR1 SQVTM, CDR2 ANQGSEA. There are 14 residues in the CDR3. The CDR3 sequence: CSVRVRAAGNEQYF. The CDR3 DNA sequence: TGCAGCGTCCGCGTCAGGGCCGCGGGAAATGAGCAGTACTTC.

The rearrangement joins TRBV28 to TRBJ2-5; 8 nucleotides align to TRBD1. The J call may be wrong; the DNA end is better matched by TRBJ2-7. The CDR3 runs 17 residues. Germline V gene data show CDR1 as MDHEN and CDR2 as SYDVKM. The chain's CDR3 is CASSPITGTGLSYEQYF. DNA of the CDR3: TGTGCCAGCAGTCCAATAACCGGGACAGGACTCTCCTACGAGCAGTACTTC.

The rearrangement links TRBV28 to TRBJ2-6, with TRBD2 matching 10 bases. Trimming at V came to 5 bases and at J to 0 bases, leaving 19 bases not matched to a gene. The germline gives CDR1 MDHEN, CDR2 SYDVKM. The CDR3 covers 22 residues. The CDR3 region has the DNA TGTGCCAGCAGTCCTACATCCGGAGGTCTAGCGGGGGCCTTCTCTGGGGCCAACGTCCTGACTTTC. Translated, it gives CASSPTSGGLAGAFSGANVLTF.

The V call is TRBV9, the J call TRBJ1-2; 9 bases match TRBD1. Trimming cost V 5 bases and J 8 bases; bases outside gene matches: 10. The V gene's germline CDR1 is SGDLS and CDR2 YYNGEE. The CDR3 has 14 residues. The CDR3: CASSPGTGMRGYTF. The DNA of the CDR3 is TGTGCCAGCAGTCCCGGGACAGGGATGCGGGGCTACACCTTC.

The chain carries TRBV29-1 and TRBJ2-6, with TRBD1 as a possible D gene (6 bases). This CDR3 has 15 residues. Germline V gene sequence: CDR1 SQVTM, CDR2 ANQGSEA. V lost 6 bases to trimming and J lost 3 bases, with 15 bases between them. This chain's CDR3 is CSVRSGAHGANVLTF. The CDR3 nucleotides read TGCAGCGTCCGCTCAGGGGCGCATGGGGCCAACGTCCTGACTTTC.

This clonotype was observed a few times. The rearrangement joins TRBV10-2 to TRBJ2-7; possible D gene TRBD1, 6 bases. V shed 0 bases and J shed 4 bases, with 10 bases lying between them. CDR3 size: 14 residues. Germline CDR1 WSHSY, CDR2 SAAADI. CDR3 coding DNA: TGCGCCAGCAGTGAGTCGAACAGGGATTACGAGCAGTACTTC. This encodes CASSESNRDYEQYF.

This sequence joins TRBV18 and TRBJ2-1, with D uncertain. V was pared by 4 bases and J by 7 bases, with 14 bases between. CDR1 and CDR2 (germline): KGHSH, LQKENI. The CDR3 loop spans 14 amino acids. CDR3 nucleotide sequence: TGTGCCAGCTCACTATCTCTTGAGGTGAATGAGCAGTTCTTC. Encoded protein: CASSLSLEVNEQFF. The full variable domain, in which reference TRBV18 and TRBJ2-1 provide the parts outside the CDR3, is NAGVMQNPRHLVRRRGQEARLRCSPMKGHSHVYWYRQLPEEGLKFMVYLQKENIIDESGMPKERFSAEFPKEGPSILRIQQVVRGDSAAYFCASSLSLEVNEQFFGPGTRLTVL.

This clonotype was counted only a few times. The V call is TRBV6-5, the J call TRBJ2-5, with D unresolved. The germline CDR1 and CDR2 sequences are MNHEY and SVGAGI. The length of the CDR3 is 13 residues. The CDR3 region is CAYPGSQRETQYF. The CDR3 coding sequence is TGTGCTTACCCCGGGTCGCAACGGGAGACCCAGTACTTC.

This clonotype appeared a few times. The rearrangement links TRBV6-5 to TRBJ2-3; 9 nucleotides line up with TRBD2. V was pared by 0 bases and J by 1 base, with 8 bases of the junction left unmatched. This CDR3 has 18 amino acids. Germline CDR1 reads MNHEY; CDR2 reads SVGAGI. As DNA, the CDR3 is TGTGCCAGCAGTTACTCAGTAGCGGCTAGCGGGGGCACAGATACGCAGTATTTT. It yields the protein CASSYSVAASGGTDTQYF.

This clonotype showed up just a few times. The chain recombines TRBV7-9 with TRBJ2-7; unclear D gene. V was clipped by 0 bases and J by 5 bases, with 5 bases between them. The germline CDR1 and CDR2 sequences are SEHNR and FQNEAQ (reference sequence). CDR3 length: 12 residues. CDR3 bases: TGTGCCAGCAGCTTAGCCGCCCACGAGCAGTACTTC. Protein product: CASSLAAHEQYF.